The sample holds one count of the clone carrying this T cell receptor (beta chain). The data were taken from a study of blood T cell repertoires in COVID-19. Study background: Samples representing acute and convalescent COVID-19 were sourced from the United States, Italy and Spain.

Under the authors' procedure: Quantification of nucleated cells was approximated via reference gene primer amplification. Profiled with immunoSEQ multiplex PCR; TCRdb holds only in-frame clones, not every one. V and J calls plus clone size are reproduced from that table; the DNA served to infer D and trimming. The sample holds 270,000 or so clones; approximately 82% are singletons and the top ten take less than 4%. This CDR3 region has 13 residues. Per germline, CDR1 MGHDK and CDR2 SYGVNS. V lost 2 bases and J lost 6, with 11 bases in between. This TCR came from a woman younger than 30 with acute or convalescent COVID-19. The rearrangement links TRBV25-1 to TRBJ2-7, with D uncertain. Sequenced sample: peripheral blood. This CDR3 is CASSEASLLEQYF. The CDR3, as DNA: TGTGCCAGCAGTGAAGCTAGTCTCCTCGAGCAGTACTTC.